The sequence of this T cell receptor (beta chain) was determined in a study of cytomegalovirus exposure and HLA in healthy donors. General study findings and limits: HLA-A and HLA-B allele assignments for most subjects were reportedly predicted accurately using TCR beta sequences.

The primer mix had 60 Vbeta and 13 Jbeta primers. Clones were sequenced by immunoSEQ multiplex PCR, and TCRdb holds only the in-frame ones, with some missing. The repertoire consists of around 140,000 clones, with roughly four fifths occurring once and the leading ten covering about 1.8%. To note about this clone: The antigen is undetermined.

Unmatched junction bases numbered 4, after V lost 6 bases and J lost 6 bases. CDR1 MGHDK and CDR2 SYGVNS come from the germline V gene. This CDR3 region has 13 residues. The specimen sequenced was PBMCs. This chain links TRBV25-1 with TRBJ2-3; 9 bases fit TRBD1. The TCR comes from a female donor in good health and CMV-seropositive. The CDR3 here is CASRQGAGDTQYF. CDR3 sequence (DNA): TGTGCCAGCAGACAGGGGGCAGGGGATACGCAGTATTTT.